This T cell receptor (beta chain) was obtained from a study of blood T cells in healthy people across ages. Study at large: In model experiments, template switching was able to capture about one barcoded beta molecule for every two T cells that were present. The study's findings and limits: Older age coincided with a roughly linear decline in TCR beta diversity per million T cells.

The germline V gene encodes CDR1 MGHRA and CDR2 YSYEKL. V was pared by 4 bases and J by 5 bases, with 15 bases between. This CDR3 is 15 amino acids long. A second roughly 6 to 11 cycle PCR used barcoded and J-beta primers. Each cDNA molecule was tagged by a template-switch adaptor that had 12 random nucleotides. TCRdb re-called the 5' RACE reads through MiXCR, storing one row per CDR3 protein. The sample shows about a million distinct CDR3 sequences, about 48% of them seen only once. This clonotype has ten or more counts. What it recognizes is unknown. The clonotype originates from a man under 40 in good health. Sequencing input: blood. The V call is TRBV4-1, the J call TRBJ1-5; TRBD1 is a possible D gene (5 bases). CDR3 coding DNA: TGCGCCAGCAGCCGCCAGGGCGGGAATTATCAGCCCCAGCATTTT. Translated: CASSRQGGNYQPQHF.